This TCR beta chain is from a study of cytomegalovirus exposure and HLA in healthy donors. PCR employed 60 Vbeta and 13 Jbeta primers. Some clones are missing from TCRdb's copy, which holds only in-frame ones; the method was immunoSEQ multiplex PCR. Here the sample spans 100,000 to 150,000 clones, over 70% being singletons. Germline V gene sequence: CDR1 MNHEY, CDR2 SMNVEV (reference sequence). Losses at the gene ends were 6 bases for V and 3 bases for J; bases not matched to a gene: 11. CDR3 length: 17 amino acids. Note on this clone: Its specificity is not known.

Overall study results and limits: It has been reported that TCR beta sequences accurately predicted the HLA-A and HLA-B alleles of most subjects. In a later analysis, DRB1 alleles had the most associated TCRs; HLA-C alleles the fewest. TCR beta V- and J-gene trimming, according to a later analysis, was linked to a missense DCLRE1C variant. Cytomegalovirus status was reportedly diagnosed by the classifier with high specificity and sensitivity.

The specimen sequenced was PBMCs. This receptor was identified in a woman aged 45-60 years in good health and CMV-seronegative. The gene calls are TRBV27 and TRBJ2-1; TRBD2 matches at 10 bases. DNA of the CDR3: TGTGCCAGCAGGAGCCTAGCGGGAGACATCTTCTACAATGAGCAGTTCTTC. It yields the protein CASRSLAGDIFYNEQFF.